Included here is one TCR beta chain sequence, with context. Its cognate antigen is unknown. The data were taken from a study of cytomegalovirus exposure and HLA in healthy donors. This PCR relied on a set of 60 Vbeta primers and 13 Jbeta primers. Profiling relied on immunoSEQ multiplex PCR, and the TCRdb table lists in-frame clones only, not all of them. This sample lists about 130,000 clones; its ten largest clones have under 2%. Points from the study as a whole: In a later analysis, a genetic analysis reported fewer productive-TCR N-insertions in an Asian-associated ancestry cluster than the cohort average.

The sequencing sample was made of PBMCs. The TCR originated in a woman between 35 and 50 years old in good health and CMV-seropositive.

The CDR3 bases are TGTGCCAGCAGTGCCAACTTAAGGAGCAATGAGCAGTTCTTC. Translated, it gives CASSANLRSNEQFF. The rearrangement links TRBV6-4 to TRBJ2-1; D gene uncertain. Germline lookup yields CDR1 MRHNA and CDR2 SNTAGT. The CDR3 length is 14 residues. The V and J ends lost 4 bases and 6 bases respectively, with 13 bases between them.